This passage covers 24 T cell receptor beta chains from one sample sequenced in a study of T cells in Graves' hyperthyroidism and ophthalmopathy (dated by TCRdb to about 2019). Library preparation was by multiplex PCR. Instrument on record: Illumina HiSeq 2000. Amplification of TCR beta CDR3 regions was carried out from RNA transcripts. For the first round of RT-PCR on the TCR CDR3, the HTBI primer set was used together with the Qiagen OneStep RT-PCR kit. The raw public reads went through TCRdb reprocessing: fastp at Q25, MiXCR clone calling, in-frame beta chains kept. When rows share a CDR3 protein, they turn into one entry using the most common DNA and genes. The sample table lists 40,000 to 65,000 distinct CDR3 sequences, roughly 50% of them with a count of one. The top ten hold about a tenth of the sample. The sample taken for sequencing was blood. Receptor source: a woman aged 45-65 years with Graves' ophthalmopathy.

This clonotype was observed a handful of times. The chain is built from TRBV9 and TRBJ1-1; D gene ambiguous. Per germline, CDR1 SGDLS and CDR2 YYNGEE. The CDR3 is 13 amino acids. V was pared by 2 bases and J by 1 base, with 6 bases between. In DNA form, the CDR3 reads TGTGCCAGCAGCGTGGACGGGAACACTGAAGCTTTCTTT. Translated, it gives CASSVDGNTEAFF.

This clonotype was detected ten times or more. The J gene is TRBJ1-4, the V gene TRBV7-2; 10 bases align to TRBD1. The V gene's germline CDR1 is SGHTA and CDR2 FQGNSA. This CDR3 spans 16 amino acids. Trimming cost V 5 bases and J 8 bases; bases outside gene matches: 11. The CDR3 here is CASSLDRGIQGEKLFF. CDR3 nucleotides: TGTGCCAGCAGCCTGGACAGGGGGATACAGGGGGAAAAACTGTTTTTT.

This clonotype appeared many times. J is TRBJ1-1 and V is TRBV6-6, with D maybe TRBD1 (5 bases). This CDR3 comprises 12 residues. Per the germline V gene, CDR1 is MNHNY and CDR2 is SVGAGI (reference sequence). V dropped 2 bases and J dropped 10 bases, with 11 bases sitting between them. The CDR3: CASSYIREVAFF. In DNA, the CDR3 is TGTGCCAGCAGTTACATCAGGGAGGTAGCTTTCTTT.

Turning to this clonotype: A much larger clone lies a single base off, so this may be a read error. This rearrangement joins TRBV11-2 to TRBJ1-2; possibly TRBD1 for D (6 bases). The CDR3 is 14 amino acids. Germline assignment: CDR1 SGHAT and CDR2 FQNNGV. Trimming pared 5 bases from V and 7 bases from J, leaving 17 bases between. This chain's CDR3 is CASSPDRPFPGYTF. The CDR3 nucleotides are TGTGCCAGCAGCCCCGACAGGCCGTTCCCTGGCTACACCTTC.

The gene calls are TRBV12-3 or TRBV12-4 and TRBJ1-5; D might be TRBD1 (6 bases). The CDR3 is 17 residues long. Trimming cost V 3 bases and J 5 bases, with 20 bases left between them. The CDR3 region has the DNA TGTGCCAGCAGTTTGGGGACAATGGGGGGGGCCGATCAGCCCCAGCATTTT. Its translation is CASSLGTMGGADQPQHF.

About this clonotype itself: It is likely a read error, because the conserved phenylalanine at the end of the CDR3 is missing. The chain couples TRBV5-4 to TRBJ1-1; D is unresolved. The germline CDR1 and CDR2 sequences are SGHNT and YYREEE (reference sequence). V was cut by 0 bases and J by 3 bases, with 6 bases left in between. The CDR3 loop spans 13 amino acids. The CDR3 coding sequence is TGTGCCAGCAGCTTGGGGCGGGACACTGAAGCTTTCTGT. It encodes CASSLGRDTEAFC.

V is TRBV25-1 and J is TRBJ2-3; either TRBD1 or TRBD2 may fit D (5 bases each). In germline, CDR1 is MGHDK, CDR2 SYGVNS. There are 15 residues in the CDR3. V lost 4 bases and J lost 3, with 14 bases in between. The CDR3 here is CASSASPGRTDTQYF. Here the CDR3 DNA reads TGTGCCAGCAGTGCGTCGCCGGGACGGACAGATACGCAGTATTTT.

The chain couples TRBV29-1 to TRBJ1-1; 9 bases fit TRBD1. The CDR3 has 13 residues. CDR1 is SQVTM, CDR2 ANQGSEA, per germline. V shed 7 bases and J 2 bases; nucleotides not matched to a gene: 5. The CDR3 here is CSGGGQGNTEAFF. CDR3 coding DNA: TGCAGCGGGGGGGGACAGGGCAACACTGAAGCTTTCTTT.

The sample holds many counts of this clonotype. The CDR3 here is CASNLGGENGYTF. In DNA form, the CDR3 reads TGTGCCAGCAATCTAGGGGGGGAGAATGGCTACACCTTC. This chain connects TRBV6-6 to TRBJ1-2; tentatively, D is TRBD1 (6 bases). Germline CDR1 and CDR2: MNHNY and SVGAGI (reference sequence). Deletions cut 7 bases from V and 6 bases from J, with 15 bases between. The CDR3 totals 13 residues.

The chain employs TRBV10-3 and TRBJ2-1; 11 nucleotides align to TRBD2. Trimming took 6 bases from V and 8 from J; bases not matched to a gene: 9. The CDR3 is made up of 15 amino acids. Germline lookup yields CDR1 ENHRY and CDR2 SYGVKD. This CDR3 reads CAISNSGGAVYEQFF. CDR3 nucleotides: TGTGCCATCAGCAATAGCGGGGGGGCAGTATATGAGCAGTTCTTC.

The V and J genes are TRBV7-6 and TRBJ2-3, with TRBD1 matching over 7 bases. CDR1 and CDR2 (germline): SGHVS, FNYEAQ. There are 17 residues in the CDR3. J gave up 0 bases and V 4 bases, and 10 bases lay outside the gene matches. The CDR3 here is CASSSGTEYLSTDTQYF. The CDR3 region has the DNA TGTGCCAGCAGCTCCGGGACAGAATATCTTAGCACAGATACGCAGTATTTT.

This clonotype was seen only once. The germline gene is not matched at one end of the junction; a read error may be the cause. This sequence joins TRBV20-1 and TRBJ1-1, with D possibly being TRBD1 (5 bases). Germline CDR1 reads DFQATT; CDR2 reads SNEGSKA (reference sequence). The CDR3 loop spans 10 amino acids. The CDR3 sequence is CSVQQAEACF. CDR3 DNA: TGCAGTGTGCAACAGGCTGAAGCTTGCTTT.

Comments on this clonotype: It is likely a read error, because the conserved phenylalanine at the end of the CDR3 is missing. This chain's CDR3 is CASSQAPSGGPQETQYC. The CDR3, as DNA: TGTGCCAGCAGCCAAGCGCCTTCGGGGGGCCCCCAAGAGACCCAGTACTGC. This sequence joins TRBV2 and TRBJ2-5, with a weak D call TRBD2 (7 bases). V dropped 6 bases and J dropped 1 base, with 21 bases sitting between them. Germline CDR1 and CDR2: SNHLY and FYNNEI. The CDR3 is 17 amino acids.

As for this clonotype: The junction shows a germline mismatch at one end, possibly a read error. The CDR3 loop reads CVSSAFGGGAGETQYF. Here the CDR3 DNA reads TGTGTCAGCAGCGCCTTTGGTGGGGGGGCAGGGGAGACCCAGTACTTC. This rearrangement joins TRBV7-3 to TRBJ2-5, with D maybe TRBD2 (7 bases). Per the germline V gene, CDR1 is SGHTA and CDR2 is FQGTGA. The CDR3 covers 16 residues.

As regards this clonotype: One end of the junction fails to match germline, which may point to a read error. The rearrangement joins TRBV7-3 to TRBJ1-5; D not resolved. In germline, CDR1 is SGHTA, CDR2 FQGTGA. The CDR3 sequence is 15 residues long. CDR3: CASSLEGNSNRPQHF. The CDR3 coding sequence is TGTGCCAGCAGCTTAGAAGGGAATAGCAATCGGCCCCAGCATTTT.

There are a few counts of this clonotype. The rearrangement links TRBV27 to TRBJ1-4; D is unclear. Per the germline V gene, CDR1 is MNHEY and CDR2 is SMNVEV (reference sequence). The CDR3 loop spans 16 amino acids. V gave up 6 bases and J gave up 0 bases, with 14 bases separating them. CDR3 nucleotide sequence: TGTGCCAGCAGCCCCCTACTTGTAGCAACTAATGAAAAACTGTTTTTT. Its translation: CASSPLLVATNEKLFF.

This sequence joins TRBV6-5 and TRBJ1-1, with no clear D. The V end lost 4 bases, the J end lost 0 bases, and 12 bases lay between the germline ends. This CDR3 is built from 15 residues. From germline, CDR1 is MNHEY and CDR2 SVGAGI. CDR3 DNA: TGTGCCAGCAGTTTATCGGGCAGAATGAACACTGAAGCTTTCTTT. Translation: CASSLSGRMNTEAFF.

The gene calls are TRBV11-2 and TRBJ2-1, with TRBD2 matching 7 bases. V trimming: 3 bases; J trimming: 6 bases; junction bases outside the gene matches: 2. The CDR3 length is 13 residues. Looked up from germline, CDR1 is SGHAT and CDR2 is FQNNGV. DNA for the CDR3: TGTGCCAGCAGCTTTGGGGGGGTCAATGAGCAGTTCTTC. Protein product: CASSFGGVNEQFF.

Concerning this clonotype itself: A read error is possible here, since a much larger clone lies one base away. The gene calls are TRBV6-5 and TRBJ2-7, with TRBD2 identical over 7 bases. The length of the CDR3 is 15 residues. The germline gives CDR1 MNHEY, CDR2 SVGAGI. Here the CDR3 reads CAGSTGGSMAYEQYF. CDR3 nucleotide sequence: TGTGCCGGCAGTACTGGCGGGAGTATGGCCTACGAGCAGTACTTC.

This clonotype was detected many times. The chain couples TRBV5-6 to TRBJ2-1, with a possible D match to TRBD2 (5 bases). Germline V gene data show CDR1 as SGHDT and CDR2 as YYEEEE. The V end was cut by 2 bases, the J end by 0 bases, with 12 bases between. The CDR3 spans 16 residues. CDR3 coding DNA: TGTGCCAGCAGCTTCGGACTGGGAAGCTCCTACAATGAGCAGTTCTTC. Translating it yields CASSFGLGSSYNEQFF.

There are many counts of this clonotype. The chain's CDR3 is CASSEQRSSTDTQYF. CDR3 DNA: TGTGCCAGCAGTGAACAGAGAAGTAGCACAGATACGCAGTATTTT. V gene TRBV2 combines with J gene TRBJ2-3; the D is unclear. The CDR3 is 15 amino acids. Germline CDR1 SNHLY, CDR2 FYNNEI. V was cut by 2 bases and J by 0 bases, with 9 bases left in between.

V is TRBV19 and J is TRBJ2-2; 10 bases align to TRBD1. V was pared by 10 bases and J by 2 bases, with 4 bases of the junction left unmatched. In germline, CDR1 is LNHDA, CDR2 SQIVND (reference sequence). The CDR3 has 14 residues. The CDR3 here is CATRDRGNTGELFF. In DNA, the CDR3 is TGTGCCACCAGGGACAGGGGAAACACCGGGGAGCTGTTTTTT. Full variable domain (rest looked up from reference TRBV19 and TRBJ2-2): DGGITQSPKYLFRKEGQNVTLSCEQNLNHDAMYWYRQDPGQGLRLIYYSQIVNDFQKGDIAEGYSVSREKKESFPLTVTSAQKNPTAFYLCATRDRGNTGELFFGEGSRLTVL.

The chain uses TRBV15 and TRBJ2-1, with 11 bases aligning to TRBD2. The V gene end was trimmed by 5 bases and the J gene end by 6 bases; junction bases not matched to a gene: 9. The CDR3 length is 16 residues. Germline lookup yields CDR1 LNHNV and CDR2 YYDKDF (reference sequence). CDR3 in amino acids: CATSRGLAGASNEQFF. DNA of the CDR3: TGTGCCACCAGCCGAGGACTAGCGGGCGCCTCCAATGAGCAGTTCTTC. The full variable domain, with the rest looked up from reference TRBV15 and TRBJ2-1, is DAMVIQNPRYQVTQFGKPVTLSCSQTLNHNVMYWYQQKSSQAPKLLFHYYDKDFNNEADTPDNFQSRRPNTSFCFLDIRSPGLGDTAMYLCATSRGLAGASNEQFFGPGTRLTVL.

The rearrangement uses TRBV20-1 and TRBJ2-7; 12 bases fit TRBD2. Looked up from germline, CDR1 is DFQATT and CDR2 is SNEGSKA (reference sequence). The CDR3 sequence is 14 residues long. Trimming at V came to 3 bases and at J to 4 bases, leaving 4 bases not matched to a gene. The CDR3 region is CSARTSGGGYEQYF. The CDR3 nucleotides read TGCAGTGCTAGGACTAGCGGGGGTGGATACGAGCAGTACTTC.